The 22 T cell receptor beta chains below were found in one sample sequenced in a study of blood T cell repertoires in COVID-19. The data were produced by immunoSEQ multiplex PCR, yet TCRdb's version contains in-frame clones alone and is incomplete. This sample has 15,000 to 20,000 clones, with around 82% found just once. Sequenced sample: peripheral blood. The receptors were sampled from a human donor in a cohort sampled during active COVID-19.

The rearrangement links TRBV2 to TRBJ2-3, with D possibly matching TRBD2 (6 bases). This CDR3 has 11 amino acids. Per the germline V gene, CDR1 is SNHLY and CDR2 is FYNNEI. V was clipped by 5 bases and J by 10 bases, with 10 bases between them. This chain's CDR3 is CASSTSLAQYF. The CDR3 nucleotides read TGTGCCAGCAGTACTAGCTTGGCGCAGTATTTT.

The chain is built from TRBV9 and TRBJ2-2; D gene unclear. Germline CDR1 is SGDLS and CDR2 is YYNGEE. There are 13 residues in the CDR3. Deletions cut 2 bases from V and 1 base from J, with 3 bases between. CDR3 nucleotide sequence: TGTGCCAGCAGCGTCCAGAACACCGGGGAGCTGTTTTTT. The encoded protein is CASSVQNTGELFF.

The CDR3 DNA is TGTGCCACCAGCAGAGATCAGACAGCCTATAGCAATCAGCCCCAGCATTTT. Its translation is CATSRDQTAYSNQPQHF. The rearrangement links TRBV15 to TRBJ1-5, with a weak D call TRBD1 (5 bases). Germline V gene sequence: CDR1 LNHNV, CDR2 YYDKDF (reference sequence). The CDR3 totals 17 residues. The ends were cut back, 0 bases at V and 0 bases at J, with 12 bases in the middle.

The J gene is TRBJ1-2, the V gene TRBV12-3 or TRBV12-4; 8 bases agree with TRBD1. With V trimmed by 5 bases and J by 7 bases, 3 bases remained unmatched. The CDR3 is made up of 12 amino acids. This CDR3 reads CASSRDRGGYTF. The DNA for the CDR3 is TGTGCCAGCAGTCGCGACAGGGGTGGCTACACCTTC.

This clone was recorded once. The chain couples TRBV9 to TRBJ1-2, with TRBD1 identical over 9 bases. The germline CDR1 and CDR2 sequences are SGDLS and YYNGEE. This CDR3 region has 15 residues. The trim removed 5 bases at V and 1 base at J, leaving 6 bases unmatched. The CDR3 sequence is CASSRTGGVNYGYTF. In nucleotides, the CDR3 is TGTGCCAGCAGTCGAACAGGGGGCGTTAACTATGGCTACACCTTC.

V and J are TRBV7-9 and TRBJ2-5; 9 bases match TRBD1. The CDR3 is 15 amino acids. V shed 5 bases, J shed 5 bases, and the junction held 9 bases outside the gene matches. Germline assignment: CDR1 SEHNR and CDR2 FQNEAQ (reference sequence). CDR3 sequence reads: CASSIPRTGDETQYF. DNA of the CDR3: TGTGCCAGCAGCATACCTAGGACAGGGGACGAGACCCAGTACTTC.

The table lists this clone with a few counts. Other nucleotide sequences in the sample specify the same CDR3. V gene TRBV7-2 combines with J gene TRBJ2-1; no clear D gene. The V and J ends lost 2 bases and 0 bases respectively, with 14 bases between them. CDR3 length: 17 amino acids. Germline CDR1 is SGHTA and CDR2 is FQGNSA. The CDR3 DNA follows: TGTGCCAGCAGCTTAAGGCTTGCGCGGAGCTCCTACAATGAGCAGTTCTTC. Its translation is CASSLRLARSSYNEQFF.

V and J are TRBV5-1 and TRBJ2-3, with 7 nucleotides matching TRBD2. CDR3 length equals 15 residues. Germline CDR1 and CDR2: SGHRS and YFSETQ. Losses at the gene ends were 1 base for V and 4 bases for J; bases not matched to a gene: 6. The CDR3 DNA reads TGCGCCAGCAGCTTGCAAGCGGGACGGTCAGATACGCAGTATTTT. As protein: CASSLQAGRSDTQYF.

This sequence joins TRBV6-1 and TRBJ2-7; a possible D gene is TRBD1 (6 bases). The CDR3 loop spans 14 amino acids. V shed 3 bases and J shed 2 bases, with 11 bases lying between them. CDR1 is MNHNS and CDR2 is SASEGT in the germline V gene. CDR3: CASSEGHFAYEQYF. The DNA of the CDR3 is TGTGCCAGCAGTGAGGGACACTTCGCCTACGAGCAGTACTTC.

This chain uses TRBV7-8 with TRBJ1-6; D may be TRBD1 (6 bases). CDR3 size: 16 residues. Germline-derived CDR1 and CDR2 are SGHVS and FQNEAQ. Trimming took 4 bases from V and 0 from J, leaving 10 bases between them. DNA of the CDR3: TGTGCCAGCAGCTCACAGGGCAGCTCCTATAATTCACCCCTCCACTTT. The encoded protein is CASSSQGSSYNSPLHF.

The V and J genes are TRBV28 and TRBJ2-1; 11 positions agree with TRBD2. Germline V gene lookup returns CDR1 MDHEN and CDR2 SYDVKM. The length of the CDR3 is 16 residues. The junction had 5 bases not matched to a gene; V was cut back by 2 bases and J by 5 bases. DNA of the CDR3: TGTGCCAGCAGTTTACTACTAGCGGGAGCACACAATGAGCAGTTCTTC. Translated: CASSLLLAGAHNEQFF.

The rearrangement uses TRBV4-2 and TRBJ2-3, with D tentatively TRBD2 (6 bases). Germline loops: CDR1 LGHNA, CDR2 YNFKEQ. Trimming shortened V by 2 bases and J by 1 base, and 10 bases separated the two germline ends. The CDR3 sequence is 15 residues long. The CDR3 sequence: CASSQLAIGTDTQYF. CDR3 DNA sequence: TGTGCCAGCAGCCAACTAGCGATCGGCACAGATACGCAGTATTTT.

This chain connects TRBV9 to TRBJ1-1, with TRBD1 matching 8 bases. Germline-derived CDR1 and CDR2 are SGDLS and YYNGEE. This CDR3 has 15 amino acids. Trimming removed 3 bases from V and 5 bases from J; junction bases left unmatched: 9. In nucleotides, the CDR3 is TGTGCCAGCAGCGCGACAGGGGCCAAGGGGACTGAAGCTTTCTTT. This encodes CASSATGAKGTEAFF.

The CDR3 region is CATSDFGQGWTEAFF. The CDR3 DNA sequence: TGTGCCACCAGTGATTTCGGACAGGGATGGACTGAAGCTTTCTTT. The chain couples TRBV24-1 to TRBJ1-1; TRBD1 aligns across 8 bases. The germline CDR1 and CDR2 sequences are KGHDR and SFDVKD. The CDR3 has 15 amino acids. The ends lost 1 base at V and 5 bases at J; junction bases unmatched: 5.

The V and J genes are TRBV5-6 and TRBJ2-4; 10 nucleotides agree with TRBD1. Looked up from germline, CDR1 is SGHDT and CDR2 is YYEEEE. The junction had 8 bases not matched to a gene; V was cut back by 4 bases and J by 7 bases. The CDR3 has 15 residues. This CDR3 is CASSTGTGEGNIQYF. The CDR3 region has the DNA TGTGCCAGCAGCACCGGGACAGGGGAAGGGAACATTCAGTACTTC.

CDR3 nucleotide sequence: TGTGCCAGCAGTGCCGGACAGGGGATGGGCGAGCAGTACTTC. As protein: CASSAGQGMGEQYF. V is TRBV2 and J is TRBJ2-7, with TRBD1 matching 9 bases. This CDR3 is 14 amino acids long. Losses at the gene ends were 4 bases for V and 6 bases for J; bases not matched to a gene: 7. From germline, CDR1 is SNHLY and CDR2 FYNNEI.

This chain's CDR3 is CAISAELNSPLHF. The CDR3, as DNA: TGTGCCATCAGTGCGGAGCTAAATTCACCCCTCCACTTT. The chain carries TRBV10-3 and TRBJ1-6; D not resolved. V lost 4 bases and J lost 7, with 8 bases in between. There are 13 residues in the CDR3. The germline V gene has CDR1 ENHRY and CDR2 SYGVKD.

The chain combines TRBV11-2 with TRBJ2-5, with a possible D match to TRBD1 (6 bases). Trimming took off 6 bases at V and 5 bases at J, with 19 bases between the two ends. The CDR3 runs 15 residues. Germline-derived CDR1 and CDR2 are SGHAT and FQNNGV. The CDR3 reads CASRKQGRGQETQYF. The CDR3, as DNA: TGTGCCAGCAGAAAACAGGGCAGGGGCCAGGAGACCCAGTACTTC.

V and J are TRBV7-3 and TRBJ2-1; TRBD2 aligns across 7 bases. Germline values: CDR1 SGHTA, CDR2 FQGTGA. V lost 2 bases, J lost 6 bases, and 16 bases stayed unmatched. This CDR3 is 18 amino acids long. In DNA, the CDR3 is TGTGCCAGCAGCTTAGAGGGGCTTGGCGGGAGAGGACGCAATGAGCAGTTCTTC. Translating gives CASSLEGLGGRGRNEQFF.

The chain joins TRBV5-1 to TRBJ1-4, with unresolved D. The CDR3 is 14 residues long. Germline assignment: CDR1 SGHRS and CDR2 YFSETQ. The V and J ends lost 0 bases and 8 bases respectively, with 11 bases between them. The CDR3 sequence is CASSLDRVKEKLFF. The DNA for the CDR3 is TGCGCCAGCAGCTTGGACAGAGTGAAAGAAAAACTGTTTTTT.

The chain recombines TRBV10-3 with TRBJ1-2; 8 bases match TRBD1. The ends lost 4 bases at V and 2 bases at J; junction bases unmatched: 6. Germline-derived CDR1 and CDR2 are ENHRY and SYGVKD. This CDR3 is 15 amino acids long. CDR3 sequence (DNA): TGTGCCATCAGTGGAGGGACAGGAAAGAACTATGGCTACACCTTC. It translates to CAISGGTGKNYGYTF.

The rearrangement joins TRBV11-2 to TRBJ1-2; possible D gene TRBD1, 5 bases. Germline loops: CDR1 SGHAT, CDR2 FQNNGV. Deletions cut 0 bases from V and 8 bases from J, with 28 bases between. The CDR3 runs to 19 residues. The CDR3 loop reads CASSLDLSRGTSHAEGYTF. The CDR3 region has the DNA TGTGCCAGCAGCTTAGATCTTTCGCGGGGGACCTCCCACGCTGAGGGCTACACCTTC.